The 20 T cell receptor beta chains given below trace back to one sample, sequenced in a study of CD8+ T cells in alopecia areata. RNA extraction and reverse transcription yielded cDNA as sequencing template. Some clones are missing from TCRdb's copy, which holds only in-frame ones; the method was immunoSEQ multiplex PCR. The repertoire holds about 130,000 clones, with approximately 49% as singletons. The specimen was CD8+ T cells sorted from blood, collected at week 0. The receptor source for this set is a human donor with alopecia areata.

This clone was counted between two and nine times. The chain recombines TRBV2 with TRBJ2-1; 11 positions match TRBD2. Germline CDR1 and CDR2: SNHLY and FYNNEI. V trimming: 10 bases; J trimming: 6 bases; junction bases outside the gene matches: 5. The CDR3 runs to 13 residues. The CDR3 here is CATALAGGNEQFF. CDR3 in DNA: TGTGCCACCGCCCTAGCGGGGGGCAATGAGCAGTTCTTC. The whole variable domain, remainder taken from reference TRBV2 and TRBJ2-1, is EPEVTQTPSHQVTQMGQEVILRCVPISNHLYFYWYRQILGQKVEFLVSFYNNEISEKSEIFDDQFSVERPDGSNFTLKIRSTKLEDSAMYFCATALAGGNEQFFGPGTRLTVL.

Only a few counts were recorded for this clone. The V gene is TRBV29-1, the J gene TRBJ2-7, with 7 bases matching TRBD2. The CDR3 has 14 amino acids. Germline CDR1 and CDR2: SQVTM and ANQGSEA. V lost 6 bases, J lost 3 bases, and 11 bases stayed unmatched. The CDR3 reads CSVVVREARYEQYF. The CDR3 region has the DNA TGCAGCGTGGTTGTACGGGAGGCCCGCTACGAGCAGTACTTC.

The chain is built from TRBV29-1 and TRBJ2-5; D may match TRBD1 or TRBD2 (5 bases each). The V gene lost 7 bases and the J gene lost 5 bases, with 20 bases spanning the gap. This CDR3 has 14 residues. Germline V lookup: CDR1 SQVTM, CDR2 ANQGSEA. CDR3 amino acids: CSAGSGAEGETQYF. Here the CDR3 DNA reads TGCAGCGCCGGCAGTGGGGCCGAGGGGGAGACCCAGTACTTC.

J is TRBJ2-7 and V is TRBV29-1; D may be TRBD1 (6 bases). Trimming took off 3 bases at V and 3 bases at J, with 12 bases between the two ends. The germline V gene encodes CDR1 SQVTM and CDR2 ANQGSEA. CDR3 length equals 13 residues. The CDR3 loop reads CSVDSGAGYEQYF. As DNA, the CDR3 is TGCAGCGTTGATTCAGGGGCTGGCTACGAGCAGTACTTC.

This clone was counted between two and nine times. The chain is built from TRBV29-1 and TRBJ2-1; D unresolved. V lost 3 bases and J lost 4, with 13 bases in between. The CDR3 is 14 amino acids. Per the germline V gene, CDR1 is SQVTM and CDR2 is ANQGSEA. In DNA form, the CDR3 reads TGCAGCGTTGAGCCAAGAATGGGTTACAATGAGCAGTTCTTC. Amino acids: CSVEPRMGYNEQFF.

This clone has more than one count but fewer than ten. The rearrangement links TRBV7-3 to TRBJ2-3; 10 positions agree with TRBD1. Germline assignment: CDR1 SGHTA and CDR2 FQGTGA. The CDR3 covers 14 residues. The V gene end was trimmed by 4 bases and the J gene end by 4 bases; junction bases not matched to a gene: 2. CDR3 coding DNA: TGTGCCAGCAGCTCTGGACAGGGGGCAGATACGCAGTATTTT. Amino acid sequence: CASSSGQGADTQYF.

This CDR3 is CASSQDRDGGSTEAFF. In DNA, the CDR3 is TGCGCCAGCAGCCAAGACCGAGACGGGGGATCCACTGAAGCTTTCTTT. This chain joins TRBV4-1 and TRBJ1-1, with D possibly matching TRBD1 (5 bases). This CDR3 has 16 amino acids. The germline V gene encodes CDR1 MGHRA and CDR2 YSYEKL. Trimming took 0 bases from V and 4 from J, leaving 15 bases between them.

The rearrangement links TRBV5-6 to TRBJ1-1; D is perhaps TRBD1 (6 bases). The CDR3 covers 14 residues. V gave up 0 bases and J gave up 0 bases, with 6 bases separating them. Germline-derived CDR1 and CDR2 are SGHDT and YYEEEE. The CDR3 region has the DNA TGTGCCAGCAGCTTGGACAGGGTGAACACTGAAGCTTTCTTT. Translating gives CASSLDRVNTEAFF.

This clone has more than one count but fewer than ten. The rearrangement links TRBV7-6 to TRBJ2-7; no reliable D call. Germline-derived CDR1 and CDR2 are SGHVS and FNYEAQ. The CDR3 consists of 13 residues. The V gene lost 1 base and the J gene lost 3 bases, with 7 bases spanning the gap. CDR3 sequence reads: CASSLEVGYEQYF. The CDR3 nucleotides read TGTGCCAGCAGCTTAGAGGTCGGCTACGAGCAGTACTTC.

This clone has just a few counts. The chain joins TRBV19 to TRBJ2-7; TRBD2 matches at 9 bases. The CDR3 extends over 15 amino acids. CDR1 is LNHDA, CDR2 SQIVND, per germline (reference sequence). Trimming cost V 5 bases and J 3 bases; bases outside gene matches: 8. The CDR3 DNA reads TGTGCCAGTAGTTCCTTGACTAGCGGACACTACGAGCAGTACTTC. This translates into CASSSLTSGHYEQYF.

The chain combines TRBV7-8 with TRBJ2-7, with 9 positions matching TRBD2. The length of the CDR3 is 15 residues. Germline lookup yields CDR1 SGHVS and CDR2 FQNEAQ. Germline trimming cut 4 bases from V and 3 bases from J; bases unmatched to any gene: 7. CDR3 sequence reads: CASSSLTAGGYEQYF. The CDR3 region has the DNA TGTGCCAGCAGCTCCCTGACAGCGGGAGGCTACGAGCAGTACTTC. Supplemented by reference TRBV7-8 and TRBJ2-7, the full variable domain reads GAGVSQSPRYKVAKRGQDVALRCDPISGHVSLFWYQQALGQGPEFLTYFQNEAQLDKSGLPSDRFFAERPEGSVSTLKIQRTQQEDSAVYLCASSSLTAGGYEQYFGPGTRLTVT.

The genes are TRBV5-1 and TRBJ1-1; D is perhaps TRBD1 (6 bases). Germline loops: CDR1 SGHRS, CDR2 YFSETQ. V lost 2 bases and J lost 6, with 11 bases in between. The CDR3 sequence is 13 residues long. DNA for the CDR3: TGCGCCAGCAGCTTTTACAGGGAGTCTGAAGCTTTCTTT. As protein: CASSFYRESEAFF.

This clone has more than one count but fewer than ten. The CDR3 reads CATSTGGDTEAFF. CDR3 bases: TGTGCCACCAGCACAGGAGGGGACACTGAAGCTTTCTTT. The chain recombines TRBV15 with TRBJ1-1; possibly TRBD1 for D (5 bases). Germline V CDR1 and CDR2: LNHNV, YYDKDF (reference sequence). V was pared by 4 bases and J by 3 bases, with 9 bases between. There are 13 residues in the CDR3.

This sequence joins TRBV27 and TRBJ2-1, with D possibly matching TRBD2 (5 bases). Germline assignment: CDR1 MNHEY and CDR2 SMNVEV (reference sequence). This CDR3 spans 13 amino acids. In nucleotides, the CDR3 is TGTGGGTCGGGGTATAGCTCCTACAATGAGCAGTTCTTC. As protein: CGSGYSSYNEQFF.

The J gene is TRBJ1-4, the V gene TRBV27; the D is unclear. CDR1 is MNHEY and CDR2 is SMNVEV in the germline V gene (reference sequence). Trimming stripped 6 bases from V and 4 bases from J, with 6 bases between. This CDR3 spans 12 amino acids. This chain's CDR3 is CASSGNNEKLFF. CDR3 in DNA: TGTGCCAGCAGCGGGAATAATGAAAAACTGTTTTTT.

CDR3 loop: CASSQDVTGELFF. The CDR3 DNA sequence: TGCGCCAGCAGCCAAGACGTCACCGGGGAGCTGTTTTTT. The V gene is TRBV4-3, the J gene TRBJ2-2; no clear D. The germline CDR1 and CDR2 sequences are LGHNA and YSLEER. V shed 0 bases and J shed 4 bases, with 3 bases lying between them. The CDR3 contains 13 residues.

V gene TRBV29-1 combines with J gene TRBJ2-7; no clear D gene. The V gene lost 3 bases and the J gene lost 9 bases, with 12 bases spanning the gap. The germline CDR1 and CDR2 sequences are SQVTM and ANQGSEA. The CDR3 covers 11 residues. The DNA of the CDR3 is TGCAGCGTTGATGATGGTGGTGGGCAGTACTTC. This encodes CSVDDGGGQYF.

This clone was detected only a few times. V is TRBV2 and J is TRBJ2-1; D is uncertain. Looked up from germline, CDR1 is SNHLY and CDR2 is FYNNEI. Deletions cut 7 bases from V and 0 bases from J, with 4 bases between. This CDR3 is built from 12 residues. The CDR3 DNA sequence: TGTGCCAGCACCCGCTCCTACAATGAGCAGTTCTTC. As protein: CASTRSYNEQFF.

Written as DNA, the CDR3 is TGCGCCAGCAGCAGCCCATCCACAGGGGGCGCGATCGGGGAGCTGTTTTTT. Encoded protein: CASSSPSTGGAIGELFF. The chain combines TRBV5-1 with TRBJ2-2, with 9 positions matching TRBD1. Unmatched junction bases numbered 14, after V lost 4 bases and J lost 7 bases. The germline V gene encodes CDR1 SGHRS and CDR2 YFSETQ. The CDR3 contains 17 residues.

This clone came up a few times. This rearrangement joins TRBV7-9 to TRBJ1-1; 7 bases are a match to TRBD1. V lost 1 base and J lost 6; bases outside the gene matches: 8. This CDR3 region has 15 residues. CDR1 SEHNR and CDR2 FQNEAQ come from the germline V gene (reference sequence). CDR3 coding DNA: TGTGCCAGCAGCTTAGAACTAGGGGGCTTCGCTGAAGCTTTCTTT. Translated: CASSLELGGFAEAFF.